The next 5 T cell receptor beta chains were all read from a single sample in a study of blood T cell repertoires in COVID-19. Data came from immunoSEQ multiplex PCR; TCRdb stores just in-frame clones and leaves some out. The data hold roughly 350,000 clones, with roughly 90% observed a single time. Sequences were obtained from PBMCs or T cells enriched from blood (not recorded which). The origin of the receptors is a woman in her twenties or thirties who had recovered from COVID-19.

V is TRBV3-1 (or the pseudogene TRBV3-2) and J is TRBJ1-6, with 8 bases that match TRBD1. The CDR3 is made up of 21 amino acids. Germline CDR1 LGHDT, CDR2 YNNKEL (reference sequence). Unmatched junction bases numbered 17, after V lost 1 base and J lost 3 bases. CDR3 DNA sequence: TGTGCCAGCAGCCAAGTTTTGATACCGGACAGGGAGGGCGACTATAATTCACCCCTCCACTTT. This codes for CASSQVLIPDREGDYNSPLHF.

The CDR3 nucleotides are TGTGCCAGCAGCACTAACCGCGGCAGGGCCCACACTGAAGCTTTCTTT. Translated: CASSTNRGRAHTEAFF. The rearrangement joins TRBV11-2 to TRBJ1-1; D might be TRBD1 (5 bases). The CDR3 loop spans 16 amino acids. Germline CDR1 SGHAT, CDR2 FQNNGV. The ends were cut back, 5 bases at V and 3 bases at J, with 19 bases in the middle.

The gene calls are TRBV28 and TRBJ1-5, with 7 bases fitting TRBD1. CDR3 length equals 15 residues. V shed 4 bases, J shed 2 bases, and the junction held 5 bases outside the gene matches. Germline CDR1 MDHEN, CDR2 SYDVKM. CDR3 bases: TGTGCCAGCAGTTCCACAGGGGTCGGCAATCAGCCCCAGCATTTT. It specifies CASSSTGVGNQPQHF.

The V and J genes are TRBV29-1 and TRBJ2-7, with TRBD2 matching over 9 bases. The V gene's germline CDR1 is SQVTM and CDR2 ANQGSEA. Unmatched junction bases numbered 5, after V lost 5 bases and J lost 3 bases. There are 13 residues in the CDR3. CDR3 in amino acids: CSVYSGSNYEQYF. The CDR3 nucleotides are TGCAGCGTTTATAGCGGGAGCAACTACGAGCAGTACTTC.

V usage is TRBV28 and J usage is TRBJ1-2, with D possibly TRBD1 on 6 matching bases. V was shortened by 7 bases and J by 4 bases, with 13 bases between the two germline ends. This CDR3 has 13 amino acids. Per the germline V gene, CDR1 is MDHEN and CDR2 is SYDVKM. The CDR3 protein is CASTRTVSYGYTF. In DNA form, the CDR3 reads TGTGCCAGCACTCGGACAGTGAGCTATGGCTACACCTTC.